The 11 T cell receptor beta chains presented below share a single source sample, sequenced in a study of radiotherapy plus CTLA-4 blockade in lung cancer. Produced via immunoSEQ multiplex PCR; TCRdb's table is partial and in-frame only. The sample records about 110,000 clones, under 90% being singletons. The sample consisted of peripheral blood, taken from a patient treated with radiotherapy plus ipilimumab. The origin of the receptors is a human donor with non-small cell lung cancer that progressed on radiotherapy plus ipilimumab. Some clones in this sample may be carry-over from other donors' samples.

This chain connects TRBV7-8 to TRBJ1-2, with 7 bases that match TRBD1. CDR3 size: 15 residues. Trimming took 5 bases from V and 5 from J; bases not matched to a gene: 11. Germline V gene lookup returns CDR1 SGHVS and CDR2 FQNEAQ. The CDR3 reads CASSMGTVGGYGYTF. CDR3 DNA: TGTGCCAGCAGCATGGGGACAGTGGGAGGGTATGGCTACACCTTC.

The CDR3 region is CASSAGTQSYNEQFF. The DNA for the CDR3 is TGTGCCAGCAGCGCAGGGACACAATCGTACAATGAGCAGTTCTTC. This chain joins TRBV9 and TRBJ2-1; the D gene is possibly TRBD1 (6 bases). This CDR3 region has 15 residues. V gave up 3 bases and J gave up 4 bases, with 14 bases separating them. The V gene's germline CDR1 is SGDLS and CDR2 YYNGEE. Full variable domain (rest looked up from reference TRBV9 and TRBJ2-1): DSGVTQTPKHLITATGQRVTLRCSPRSGDLSVYWYQQSLDQGLQFLIQYYNGEERAKGNILERFSAQQFPDLHSELNLSSLELGDSALYFCASSAGTQSYNEQFFGPGTRLTVL.

This sequence joins TRBV19 and TRBJ2-1; TRBD1 matches 8 bases. The J segment lost 8 bases and the V segment lost 2 bases, leaving 5 bases of the junction unmatched. CDR3 length: 14 amino acids. CDR1 and CDR2 (germline): LNHDA, SQIVND (reference sequence). The DNA of the CDR3 is TGTGCCAGTAGTATAAGCAGGGGGCGGGATGAGCAGTTCTTC. This codes for CASSISRGRDEQFF.

The chain carries TRBV18 and TRBJ1-2, with a tentative D call TRBD1 (6 bases). This CDR3 is built from 13 residues. The germline V gene encodes CDR1 KGHSH and CDR2 LQKENI. V lost 3 bases, J lost 7 bases, and 12 bases lay in between. The CDR3 DNA follows: TGTGCCAGCTCACCGCAGGGGAGGGGTGGCTACACCTTC. This translates into CASSPQGRGGYTF. The complete variable domain, with remaining parts taken from reference TRBV18 and TRBJ1-2, reads NAGVMQNPRHLVRRRGQEARLRCSPMKGHSHVYWYRQLPEEGLKFMVYLQKENIIDESGMPKERFSAEFPKEGPSILRIQQVVRGDSAAYFCASSPQGRGGYTFGSGTRLTVV.

The chain has TRBV28 and TRBJ2-7, with TRBD1 matching 7 bases. This CDR3 is built from 14 residues. The germline gives CDR1 MDHEN, CDR2 SYDVKM. J gave up 5 bases and V 5 bases, and 9 bases lay outside the gene matches. For the CDR3, the DNA is TGTGCCAGCAGTCTCACAGGGGCCTTAGACGAGCAGTACTTC. Translating it yields CASSLTGALDEQYF.

This clone came up a few times. This chain uses TRBV5-1 with TRBJ2-2; the match to TRBD1 covers 7 bases. The J segment lost 3 bases and the V segment lost 5 bases, leaving 4 bases of the junction unmatched. The germline gives CDR1 SGHRS, CDR2 YFSETQ. There are 14 residues in the CDR3. CDR3: CASSRGLDTGELFF. The CDR3 nucleotides read TGCGCCAGCAGTAGGGGGCTGGACACCGGGGAGCTGTTTTTT.

The CDR3 is CASSGRDTHTDTQYF. CDR3 nucleotide sequence: TGCGCCAGCAGCGGCCGGGACACCCACACAGATACGCAGTATTTT. The rearrangement uses TRBV5-1 and TRBJ2-3; TRBD1 might be the D (6 bases). The CDR3 loop spans 15 amino acids. The V gene lost 4 bases and the J gene lost 2 bases, with 14 bases spanning the gap. The germline gives CDR1 SGHRS, CDR2 YFSETQ.

This clone was picked up a small number of times. The gene calls are TRBV6-1 and TRBJ1-2; D gene uncertain. Germline CDR1 MNHNS, CDR2 SASEGT. The CDR3 is made up of 12 amino acids. The germline V and J ends were trimmed by 8 bases and 0 bases, with 7 bases remaining between them. The CDR3 nucleotides are TGTGCCAGCTCAAAAGCTAACTATGGCTACACCTTC. Translating gives CASSKANYGYTF.

This chain joins TRBV6-5 and TRBJ2-7; D not resolved. CDR3 length: 15 amino acids. V lost 0 bases, J lost 6 bases, and 15 bases lay in between. Germline lookup yields CDR1 MNHEY and CDR2 SVGAGI. The CDR3 nucleotides read TGTGCCAGCAGTTACTCTGTAGTTAGCCCCCTCGAGCAGTACTTC. Translating gives CASSYSVVSPLEQYF.

This chain joins TRBV14 and TRBJ1-1; D not resolved. The CDR3 runs 19 residues. Per the germline V gene, CDR1 is SGHDN and CDR2 is FVKESK. Between the trimmed V and J ends, which lost 4 bases and 0 bases, there was a span of 24 bases. The CDR3 sequence: CASSLPRIWGSEMNTEAFF. CDR3 bases: TGTGCCAGCAGCCTCCCGAGAATCTGGGGATCTGAAATGAACACTGAAGCTTTCTTT.

The CDR3 DNA reads TGTGCCAGCAGTATTCGGTGGACTGAAGCTGGCTACACCTTC. Translated, it gives CASSIRWTEAGYTF. This rearrangement joins TRBV2 to TRBJ1-2; no clear D. Germline lookup yields CDR1 SNHLY and CDR2 FYNNEI. The CDR3 consists of 14 residues. V lost 5 bases, J lost 7 bases, and 17 bases lay in between.